The sequence of this T cell receptor beta chain was determined in a study of T-cell reconstitution after alpha-beta-depleted transplantation in children. Regarding the study as a whole: About two months after transplant, alpha-beta T cells reportedly came from several hundred expanded graft clones.

This clonotype was observed a few times. The antigen remains unidentified. CDR3 size: 14 residues. CDR1 and CDR2 (germline): KGHSH, LQKENI. V was shortened by 4 bases and J by 3 bases, with 10 bases between the two germline ends. Library preparation (for TCRbeta) was performed with unique molecular identifiers. Via MiXCR, TCRdb re-called the PCR reads, giving one row per CDR3 protein. The sample shows some 200,000 distinct CDR3 sequences, approximately 6.9% of them seen only once. Sequencing was performed on PBMCs, taken before TCRalphabeta/CD19-depleted stem cell transplant. The source of this sequence is a boy under 10 years old with acute lymphoblastic leukemia, due to receive a stem cell transplant. The chain uses TRBV18 and TRBJ1-5; D unclear. The CDR3 loop reads CASSLGSPNQPQHF. CDR3 in DNA: TGTGCCAGCTCACTCGGGTCCCCCAATCAGCCCCAGCATTTT.